Presented here are 3 T cell receptor beta chains from one specimen sequenced in a study of blood T cell repertoires in COVID-19. Sequencing was performed with immunoSEQ multiplex PCR; in TCRdb, only in-frame clones are kept and a portion is missing. The sample has some 320,000 clones, roughly 89% seen once; the top ten hold over 4%. Sequencing input: PBMCs or T cells enriched from blood (not recorded which). The source is a man aged 60 to 69 who had recovered from COVID-19.

The rearrangement joins TRBV5-1 to TRBJ1-5; D possibly corresponds to TRBD1 (5 bases). V was clipped by 0 bases and J by 2 bases, with 15 bases between them. The germline CDR1 and CDR2 sequences are SGHRS and YFSETQ. The CDR3 is 17 amino acids. CDR3 sequence reads: CASSLDPRRGGNQPQHF. The CDR3 DNA reads TGCGCCAGCAGCTTGGACCCCCGGCGGGGGGGCAATCAGCCCCAGCATTTT.

V is TRBV11-2 and J is TRBJ2-7; 12 positions match TRBD2. V gave up 5 bases and J gave up 2 bases; unmatched junction bases: 7. This CDR3 is built from 16 residues. Germline V gene sequence: CDR1 SGHAT, CDR2 FQNNGV. The CDR3 here is CASSVRTSGAAYEQYF. CDR3 DNA sequence: TGTGCCAGCAGCGTTCGGACTAGCGGGGCCGCCTACGAGCAGTACTTC.

The chain combines TRBV5-1 with TRBJ1-3; TRBD1 matches 8 bases. The V gene end was trimmed by 4 bases and the J gene end by 0 bases; junction bases not matched to a gene: 15. This CDR3 region has 19 residues. Germline V CDR1 and CDR2: SGHRS, YFSETQ. This CDR3 is CASSRAGQGFFASGNTIYF. The CDR3 DNA follows: TGCGCCAGCAGCCGGGCAGGACAGGGTTTCTTTGCCTCTGGAAACACCATATATTTT.